Presented here are 8 T cell receptor beta chains from one specimen sequenced in a study of cytomegalovirus exposure and HLA in healthy donors. Primers for the PCR totalled 60 Vbeta and 13 Jbeta. Only in-frame clones appear in the TCRdb table, and some are missing; sequencing was by immunoSEQ multiplex PCR. The sample comprises more than 90,000 clones, roughly 78% of which are singletons, and 0.6% to 0.95% rests with the top ten. The sequenced sample was PBMCs. These receptors all stem from a woman in her sixties in good health and CMV-seronegative.

This chain connects TRBV7-9 to TRBJ1-5; TRBD1 aligns across 11 bases. The J segment lost 5 bases and the V segment lost 6 bases, leaving 6 bases of the junction unmatched. This CDR3 is 15 amino acids long. Germline values: CDR1 SEHNR, CDR2 FQNEAQ (reference sequence). The CDR3 nucleotides read TGTGCCAGCAGTTCAGGACAGGGGGCGGATCAGCCCCAGCATTTT. It is translated as CASSSGQGADQPQHF.

The chain combines TRBV15 with TRBJ2-4; D perhaps matches TRBD2 (5 bases). The CDR3 length is 13 residues. Looked up from germline, CDR1 is LNHNV and CDR2 is YYDKDF (reference sequence). Trimming took 3 bases from V and 7 from J, leaving 10 bases between them. As DNA, the CDR3 is TGTGCCACCAGCAGTGACTCGGGGAACATTCAGTACTTC. This encodes CATSSDSGNIQYF.

The chain carries TRBV7-7 and TRBJ1-1; D call uncertain. Looked up from germline, CDR1 is SSHAT and CDR2 is FNYEAQ (reference sequence). There are 13 residues in the CDR3. The ends were cut back, 2 bases at V and 0 bases at J, with 4 bases in the middle. CDR3: CASSLSLNTEAFF. Written as DNA, the CDR3 is TGTGCCAGCAGCTTATCATTGAACACTGAAGCTTTCTTT.

This rearrangement joins TRBV7-2 to TRBJ1-5; perhaps TRBD1 as D (5 bases). Germline V gene data show CDR1 as SGHTA and CDR2 as FQGNSA. The CDR3 totals 13 residues. Trimming left V 4 bases short and J 3 bases short, with 7 bases between. CDR3 bases: TGTGCCAGCAGCTCAGGGTACAATCAGCCCCAGCATTTT. Its protein is CASSSGYNQPQHF.

The chain recombines TRBV28 with TRBJ1-4; D may be TRBD1 (5 bases). This CDR3 region has 15 residues. V lost 4 bases and J lost 10, with 19 bases in between. Germline lookup yields CDR1 MDHEN and CDR2 SYDVKM. The CDR3, as DNA: TGTGCCAGCAGTTCCAGGGATATTCTGATAGGAAAACTGTTTTTT. Translating gives CASSSRDILIGKLFF.

The V and J genes are TRBV12-2 and TRBJ2-3; the listed D gene, TRBD2, was not tested against the DNA. TRBV12-2 is given as a pseudogene. The CDR3 has 16 amino acids. CDR3 amino acids: CASPEPGLAGPPVQYF. The CDR3, as DNA: TGTGCAAGTCCGGAACCGGGACTAGCGGGGCCCCCTGTTCAGTATTTT.

The gene calls are TRBV15 and TRBJ1-1; TRBD1 might be the D (6 bases). Germline V lookup: CDR1 LNHNV, CDR2 YYDKDF (reference sequence). The germline V and J ends were trimmed by 1 base and 1 base, with 10 bases remaining between them. The CDR3 runs to 15 residues. This CDR3 is CATSRGGQANTEAFF. CDR3 nucleotides: TGTGCCACCAGCAGAGGGGGGCAGGCGAACACTGAAGCTTTCTTT.

This chain uses TRBV28 with TRBJ1-6; TRBD1 aligns across 7 bases. The V segment lost 6 bases and the J segment 7 bases; nucleotides outside the gene matches: 6. The germline V gene has CDR1 MDHEN and CDR2 SYDVKM. The CDR3 has 14 residues. CDR3 nucleotide sequence: TGTGCCAGCAGCCTAGGACAGGAAAATTCACCCCTCCACTTT. It codes for CASSLGQENSPLHF.